One sample yielded the 21 T cell receptor beta chains listed below, sequenced in a study of T cells in Graves' hyperthyroidism and ophthalmopathy. Using RNA transcripts as the source, TCR beta CDR3 regions were amplified. The primer set for the first-round RT-PCR of the TCR CDR3 was HTBI. TCRdb reprocessed the multiplex PCR reads with MiXCR, giving one entry per CDR3 protein. This sample has hundreds of thousands of distinct CDR3 sequences; approximately 40% occur once, and the top ten carry about a third. Sequenced: blood. The receptors were sampled from a woman aged 40 to 55 with Graves' hyperthyroidism.

This clonotype was recorded once. The J gene is TRBJ2-1, the V gene TRBV11-2, with 8 bases that match TRBD2. J gave up 6 bases and V 5 bases, and 12 bases lay outside the gene matches. The germline CDR1 and CDR2 sequences are SGHAT and FQNNGV. This CDR3 contains 16 residues. The CDR3 protein is CASSRRTSGVGNEQFF. CDR3 in DNA: TGTGCCAGCAGCCGACGCACTAGCGGAGTAGGCAATGAGCAGTTCTTC.

The J gene is TRBJ1-2, the V gene TRBV6-6, with D unclear. CDR1 and CDR2 (germline): MNHNY, SVGAGI (reference sequence). This CDR3 comprises 14 residues. Trimming left V 2 bases short and J 0 bases short, with 7 bases between. CDR3 bases: TGTGCCAGCAGTTACAAGGCTACTAACTATGGCTACACCTTC. It translates to CASSYKATNYGYTF.

Comments on this clonotype: A much larger clone is a single base away; this may be a read error. The chain recombines TRBV20-1 with TRBJ1-4; TRBD1 is a possible D gene (5 bases). There are 12 residues in the CDR3. V lost 3 bases and J 5 bases, leaving 7 bases between the germline ends. Germline values: CDR1 DFQATT, CDR2 SNEGSKA (reference sequence). CDR3 sequence reads: CSASEGNEKLFF. CDR3 in DNA: TGCAGTGCTAGTGAGGGGAATGAAAAACTGTTTTTT.

This clonotype was seen at least ten times. The J gene is TRBJ1-1, the V gene TRBV20-1, with 8 bases identical to TRBD1. The germline gives CDR1 DFQATT, CDR2 SNEGSKA (reference sequence). This CDR3 is built from 13 residues. The trim removed 5 bases at V and 8 bases at J, leaving 10 bases unmatched. For the CDR3, the DNA is TGCAGTGCTGATCGGACAGGGACGACCGAAGCTTTCTTT. This codes for CSADRTGTTEAFF.

This clonotype was seen many times. The chain recombines TRBV20-1 with TRBJ2-7, with D possibly TRBD2 on 5 matching bases. Deletions cut 3 bases from V and 6 bases from J, with 15 bases between. The CDR3 spans 13 residues. Germline lookup yields CDR1 DFQATT and CDR2 SNEGSKA (reference sequence). The CDR3 DNA reads TGCAGTGCTAGGCAGGACTTCATCGGCGAGCAGTACTTC. Its protein is CSARQDFIGEQYF.

The chain couples TRBV29-1 to TRBJ1-5; tentatively, D is TRBD1 (6 bases). The V end lost 4 bases, the J end lost 5 bases, and 9 bases lay between the germline ends. Per germline, CDR1 SQVTM and CDR2 ANQGSEA. The CDR3 is 12 residues long. The CDR3 sequence is CSVGGGDQPQHF. The CDR3 DNA follows: TGCAGCGTTGGAGGGGGGGATCAGCCCCAGCATTTT.

On this clonotype: A much larger clone lies one base from this, so it may be a read error. The chain links TRBV7-3 to TRBJ2-7, with 8 positions matching TRBD2. Looked up from germline, CDR1 is SGHTA and CDR2 is FQGTGA. The CDR3 extends over 15 amino acids. CDR3 nucleotide sequence: TGTGACAGCAGCTTATCCGGACTAGCTCTCGACGAGCAGTACTTC. Translation: CDSSLSGLALDEQYF.

The V and J genes are TRBV13 and TRBJ1-6; D possibly corresponds to TRBD1 (6 bases). The CDR3 spans 15 residues. Germline V CDR1 and CDR2: PRHDT, FYEKMQ (reference sequence). Trimming shortened V by 7 bases and J by 10 bases, and 20 bases separated the two germline ends. CDR3 nucleotides: TGTGCCAGCAATATCGGGGCAGGGGTTTGGTCACCCCTCCACTTT. It translates to CASNIGAGVWSPLHF.

The table lists this clonotype with many counts. V usage is TRBV10-3 and J usage is TRBJ1-2; D gene ambiguous. The V end was cut by 11 bases, the J end by 2 bases, with 9 bases between. Germline values: CDR1 ENHRY, CDR2 SYGVKD. The CDR3 contains 11 residues. CDR3 sequence reads: CAHQANYGYTF. In DNA form, the CDR3 reads TGTGCCCATCAGGCGAACTATGGCTACACCTTC.

This rearrangement joins TRBV2 to TRBJ2-7; D gene uncertain. The CDR3 has 14 amino acids. Deletions cut 4 bases from V and 0 bases from J, with 10 bases between. The V gene's germline CDR1 is SNHLY and CDR2 FYNNEI. The CDR3: CASSARNVSYEQYF. The CDR3 coding sequence is TGTGCCAGCAGTGCTAGAAACGTCTCCTACGAGCAGTACTTC. Full variable domain (rest looked up from reference TRBV2 and TRBJ2-7): EPEVTQTPSHQVTQMGQEVILRCVPISNHLYFYWYRQILGQKVEFLVSFYNNEISEKSEIFDDQFSVERPDGSNFTLKIRSTKLEDSAMYFCASSARNVSYEQYFGPGTRLTVT.

Comment on this clonotype: A much larger clone lies a single base off, so this may be a read error. The V and J genes are TRBV25-1 and TRBJ1-2; 8 positions match TRBD1. CDR3 length equals 15 residues. From germline, CDR1 is MGHDK and CDR2 SYGVNS. In DNA form, the CDR3 reads TGTGCCAGCAGTGCAATAGACAGGGGAGACTATGGCTACGCCTTC. This gives the protein CASSAIDRGDYGYAF.

This clonotype was seen repeatedly, ten times or more. V and J are TRBV12-3 or TRBV12-4 and TRBJ2-2; weak D call: TRBD2 (5 bases). Trimming removed 5 bases from V and 1 base from J, with 11 bases in between. The CDR3 is 15 residues long. For the CDR3, the DNA is TGTGCCAGCAGTCCCCCTGGAGGGAACACCGGGGAGCTGTTTTTT. Amino acid sequence: CASSPPGGNTGELFF.

On this clonotype itself: The junction does not match germline at one end; this may be a read error. The chain links TRBV9 to TRBJ1-3; unclear D gene. CDR1 and CDR2 (germline): SGDLS, YYNGEE. The CDR3 totals 13 residues. The chain's CDR3 is CASSRTAGTTIYF. DNA for the CDR3: TGTGCCAGCAGCCGTACGGCCGGAACCACCATATATTTT. Using reference TRBV9 and TRBJ1-3 for the parts outside the CDR3, the full variable domain is DSGVTQTPKHLITATGQRVTLRCSPRSGDLSVYWYQQSLDQGLQFLIQYYNGEERAKGNILERFSAQQFPDLHSELNLSSLELGDSALYFCASSRTAGTTIYFGEGSWLTVV.

This rearrangement joins TRBV4-1 to TRBJ2-7; 7 bases line up with TRBD2. V trimming: 1 base; J trimming: 2 bases; junction bases outside the gene matches: 8. Per germline, CDR1 MGHRA and CDR2 YSYEKL. The CDR3 has 16 residues. CDR3 nucleotide sequence: TGCGCCAGCAGCCAAGGAAAGGCTAGCGGTGCCTACGAGCAGTACTTC. Translating gives CASSQGKASGAYEQYF.

The chain couples TRBV13 to TRBJ1-3, with D perhaps matching TRBD1 (6 bases). CDR1 and CDR2 (germline): PRHDT, FYEKMQ (reference sequence). Between the trimmed V and J ends, which lost 5 bases and 2 bases, there was a span of 13 bases. The length of the CDR3 is 15 residues. CDR3: CASSPTGSPGNTIYF. The CDR3 bases are TGTGCCAGCAGCCCTACAGGGAGCCCTGGAAACACCATATATTTT. Combining the CDR3 with reference TRBV13 and TRBJ1-3 gives the whole variable domain AAGVIQSPRHLIKEKRETATLKCYPIPRHDTVYWYQQGPGQDPQFLISFYEKMQSDKGSIPDRFSAQQFSDYHSELNMSSLELGDSALYFCASSPTGSPGNTIYFGEGSWLTVV.

The V and J genes are TRBV20-1 and TRBJ2-7; 7 bases fit TRBD1. J gave up 3 bases and V 2 bases, and 10 bases lay outside the gene matches. The CDR3 is 15 residues long. Germline CDR1 reads DFQATT; CDR2 reads SNEGSKA (reference sequence). This chain's CDR3 is CSARQTGVRVYEQYF. The CDR3 DNA reads as TGCAGTGCTAGACAAACAGGGGTCCGCGTCTACGAGCAGTACTTC.

This clonotype was observed at least ten times. The chain is built from TRBV11-2 and TRBJ2-2; 11 positions agree with TRBD2. CDR1 is SGHAT, CDR2 FQNNGV, per germline. The trim removed 5 bases at V and 6 bases at J, leaving 14 bases unmatched. The CDR3 has 18 amino acids. For the CDR3, the DNA is TGTGCCAGCAGCCCTACCCGGAGACTAGCGGGGCTGTCCGGGGAGCTGTTTTTT. Translating it yields CASSPTRRLAGLSGELFF.

The chain links TRBV7-2 to TRBJ1-1; TRBD1 might be the D (5 bases). From germline, CDR1 is SGHTA and CDR2 FQGNSA. The ends were cut back, 2 bases at V and 2 bases at J, with 12 bases in the middle. This CDR3 is 15 amino acids long. The CDR3, as DNA: TGTGCCAGCAGCTTATCCGGACACGACAACACTGAAGCTTTCTTT. This encodes CASSLSGHDNTEAFF.

The rearrangement uses TRBV7-9 and TRBJ2-6, with a possible D match to TRBD2 (5 bases). This CDR3 comprises 16 residues. CDR1 is SEHNR, CDR2 FQNEAQ, per germline (reference sequence). The V end lost 8 bases, the J end lost 0 bases, and 14 bases lay between the germline ends. The CDR3 nucleotides are TGTGCCAGCCCCCGGACTCTCAGCTCTGGGGCCAACGTCCTGACTTTC. This translates into CASPRTLSSGANVLTF.

This clonotype showed up many times. The rearrangement joins TRBV7-9 to TRBJ1-1; D is perhaps TRBD1 (6 bases). V gave up 5 bases and J gave up 1 base, with 14 bases separating them. This CDR3 region has 15 residues. Germline V lookup: CDR1 SEHNR, CDR2 FQNEAQ (reference sequence). The CDR3 nucleotides read TGTGCCAGCAGCGTATTACAGGGCCCGAACACTGAAGCTTTCTTT. It yields the protein CASSVLQGPNTEAFF.

The chain's CDR3 is CASSYSSGRGGRYYEQYF. In DNA, the CDR3 is TGTGCCAGCAGTTACTCGTCCGGGCGCGGCGGCCGTTACTACGAGCAGTACTTC. This sequence joins TRBV6-5 and TRBJ2-7; no clear D. Trimming removed 0 bases at V and 3 bases at J, with 21 bases between. CDR1 MNHEY and CDR2 SVGAGI come from the germline V gene. The CDR3 runs 18 residues.